The clone carrying this T cell receptor beta chain has a count of ten or more. Per the study methods: Using reference gene primer amplification, nucleated cell counts were estimated. Profiling relied on immunoSEQ multiplex PCR, and the TCRdb table lists in-frame clones only, not all of them. The DNA was the basis for D and trimming; V, J and clone size are from that table. The table shows roughly 300,000 clones, with 65% to 90% occurring only once. This record comes from a study of blood T cell repertoires in COVID-19. Study-wide context: Whether acute or convalescent, the COVID-19 samples came from the United States, Italy and Spain. PBMCs, B-cell-depleted T cells, or T cells were the source of the cDNA or gDNA that made up the material.

This CDR3 is built from 16 residues. V lost 0 bases, J lost 1 base, and 3 bases stayed unmatched. Germline lookup yields CDR1 MGHRA and CDR2 YSYEKL. Sequencing was carried out using peripheral blood. The chain has TRBV4-1 and TRBJ2-3, with 8 nucleotides matching TRBD2. The sequence was obtained from a woman aged 60 to 75 with active or convalescent COVID-19. CDR3 nucleotide sequence: TGCGCCAGCAGCCAAGAGATGCGGGGGGGCACAGATACGCAGTATTTT. It specifies CASSQEMRGGTDTQYF.